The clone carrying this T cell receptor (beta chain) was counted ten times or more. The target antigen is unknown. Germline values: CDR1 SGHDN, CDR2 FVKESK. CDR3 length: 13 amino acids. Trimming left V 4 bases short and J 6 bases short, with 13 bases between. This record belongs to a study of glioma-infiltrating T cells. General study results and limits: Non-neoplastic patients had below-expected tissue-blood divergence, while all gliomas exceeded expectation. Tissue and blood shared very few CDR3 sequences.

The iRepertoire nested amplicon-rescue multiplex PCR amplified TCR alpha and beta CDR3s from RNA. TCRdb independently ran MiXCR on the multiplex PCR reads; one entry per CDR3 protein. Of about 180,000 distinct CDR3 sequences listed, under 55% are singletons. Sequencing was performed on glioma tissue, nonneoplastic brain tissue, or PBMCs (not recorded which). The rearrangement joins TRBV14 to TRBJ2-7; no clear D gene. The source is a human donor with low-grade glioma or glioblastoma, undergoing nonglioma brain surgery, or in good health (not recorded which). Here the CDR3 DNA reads TGTGCCAGCAGCCTCCCCCTAAAGTCCGAGCAGTACTTC. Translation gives CASSLPLKSEQYF.